The 10 T cell receptor beta chains below all came from one sample that was sequenced in a study of blood T cells in healthy people across ages. The second PCR ran roughly 6 to 12 cycles with a sample-barcoded 5' primer and J-beta primers. TCRdb used MiXCR to reprocess the 5' RACE reads, holding one entry per CDR3 protein. The sample consists of 1.5 million to 2 million distinct CDR3 sequences, roughly 27% of them appearing once. The sample comprised blood. Source of these receptors: a woman aged 25 to 39 in good health.

In its sample, this clonotype was seen a few times. The J gene is TRBJ1-1, the V gene TRBV14; TRBD1 agrees at 7 bases. V was pared by 3 bases and J by 6 bases, with 13 bases of the junction left unmatched. Germline-derived CDR1 and CDR2 are SGHDN and FVKESK. The CDR3 totals 16 residues. The CDR3 protein is CASSHRTWTGRAEAFF. CDR3 bases: TGTGCCAGCAGCCACCGAACGTGGACAGGTCGAGCTGAAGCTTTCTTT.

This chain connects TRBV11-2 to TRBJ2-7, with D possibly being TRBD2 (6 bases). Germline loops: CDR1 SGHAT, CDR2 FQNNGV. CDR3 length: 18 residues. Trimming shortened V by 8 bases and J by 3 bases, and 29 bases separated the two germline ends. This chain's CDR3 is CASSSPRGSTENLYEQYF. As DNA, the CDR3 is TGTGCCAGCTCGTCCCCCCGGGGGAGCACCGAGAACCTCTACGAGCAGTACTTC.

In this sample, this clonotype turned up a few times. The V gene is TRBV24-1, the J gene TRBJ2-7, with 7 bases fitting TRBD1. J lost 7 bases, V lost 4 bases, and 9 bases had no gene match. This CDR3 has 14 residues. Germline lookup yields CDR1 KGHDR and CDR2 SFDVKD. The CDR3 nucleotides are TGTGCCACCAGTGACCCGGGACAGTCGGGGGAGCAGTACTTC. Its translation: CATSDPGQSGEQYF.

This clonotype has a count of ten or more. This chain links TRBV5-4 with TRBJ1-1; no definite D call. V was trimmed by 0 bases and J by 1 base, leaving 7 bases between them. The CDR3 contains 14 residues. The germline V gene has CDR1 SGHNT and CDR2 YYREEE (reference sequence). CDR3 sequence reads: CASSLGGKNTEAFF. In nucleotides, the CDR3 is TGTGCCAGCAGCTTGGGAGGGAAGAACACTGAAGCTTTCTTT.

This clonotype was recorded many times. This chain connects TRBV29-1 to TRBJ2-6; D is perhaps TRBD1 (6 bases). V shed 7 bases and J shed 0 bases, with 10 bases lying between them. Germline values: CDR1 SQVTM, CDR2 ANQGSEA. There are 14 residues in the CDR3. The CDR3: CSAQQGSGANVLTF. In DNA form, the CDR3 reads TGCAGCGCCCAACAGGGCTCTGGGGCCAACGTCCTGACTTTC. Looking up the rest from reference TRBV29-1 and TRBJ2-6 gives the full variable domain: SAVISQKPSRDICQRGTSLTIQCQVDSQVTMMFWYRQQPGQSLTLIATANQGSEATYESGFVIDKFPISRPNLTFSTLTVSNMSPEDSSIYLCSAQQGSGANVLTFGAGSRLTVL.

Regarding this clonotype: Compared with germline, one end of the junction differs, possibly owing to a read error. This chain connects TRBV11-1 to TRBJ2-5; TRBD2 aligns across 8 bases. Germline CDR1 reads SGHAT; CDR2 reads FQDESV (reference sequence). The CDR3 has 14 amino acids. The CDR3 coding sequence is TGTGCCAGCAGCTTTAGCGGGATCCAAGATACCCAGTACTTC. It specifies CASSFSGIQDTQYF.

The chain combines TRBV30 with TRBJ2-6, with D possibly called TRBD1 or TRBD2 (5 bases each). The CDR3 totals 14 residues. V lost 4 bases, J lost 4 bases, and 11 bases lay in between. The germline V gene encodes CDR1 GTSNPN and CDR2 SVGIG (reference sequence). For the CDR3, the DNA is TGTGCCTGGACTGAGGGGACCGGGGCCAACGTCCTGACTTTC. It specifies CAWTEGTGANVLTF.

The chain joins TRBV6-2 or TRBV6-3 to TRBJ2-7; possible D gene TRBD1, 6 bases. The CDR3 contains 13 residues. Trimming pared 9 bases from V and 2 bases from J, leaving 14 bases between. Per the germline V gene, CDR1 is MNHEY and CDR2 is SVGEGT. The CDR3 DNA reads TGTGCCAGGCGGACAGCTGCTCCCTACGAGCAGTACTTC. This encodes CARRTAAPYEQYF.

The rearrangement uses TRBV28 and TRBJ2-7; TRBD2 matches 12 bases. V lost 4 bases and J lost 7; bases outside the gene matches: 5. In germline, CDR1 is MDHEN, CDR2 SYDVKM. The CDR3 runs to 14 residues. The CDR3 loop reads CASSSSGGAGEQYF. The CDR3 nucleotides are TGTGCCAGCAGTTCTAGCGGGGGGGCGGGTGAGCAGTACTTC. Combining the CDR3 with reference TRBV28 and TRBJ2-7 gives the whole variable domain DVKVTQSSRYLVKRTGEKVFLECVQDMDHENMFWYRQDPGLGLRLIYFSYDVKMKEKGDIPEGYSVSREKKERFSLILESASTNQTSMYLCASSSSGGAGEQYFGPGTRLTVT.

A note on this clonotype: Sequence at one end of the junction differs from germline and may be a read error. The rearrangement joins TRBV9 to TRBJ1-2; D uncertain. CDR1 and CDR2 from the germline V gene are SGDLS and YYNGEE. The CDR3 runs to 13 residues. The DNA for the CDR3 is TGTGCCGGCAGCGTAACAGCCTCCTATGGCTACACCTTC. This encodes CAGSVTASYGYTF. Full variable domain (rest looked up from reference TRBV9 and TRBJ1-2): DSGVTQTPKHLITATGQRVTLRCSPRSGDLSVYWYQQSLDQGLQFLIQYYNGEERAKGNILERFSAQQFPDLHSELNLSSLELGDSALYFCAGSVTASYGYTFGSGTRLTVV.